The rows below give T cell receptor beta chains drawn from one sample of a study of a mutant IDH1 vaccine in newly diagnosed glioma. The method was immunoSEQ multiplex PCR; TCRdb's version includes in-frame clones alone and lacks a portion of them. This sample yields more than 50,000 clones, of which about 61% are seen a single time; about 5% belongs to the top ten. What these receptors recognize is not known. The starting material was peripheral blood mononuclear cells (PBMCs), obtained from a glioma patient whose treatment included an IDH1 peptide vaccine. Receptors originate from a man between 35 and 55 years old with glioma. Some clones in this sample may be carry-over from other donors' samples. The CDR3 runs from the conserved cysteine through the conserved F or W. The D gene is left open where the match is weak. Clone size is not always given. Where it is, it says once, few, many or a class for expanded clones.

j_gene | v_gene | d_gene | abundance | CDR3nt | CDR3aa
TRBJ2-2 | TRBV7-9 | TRBD1 | - | TGTGCCAGCAGTACTCTGACAGGGGGAAACACCGGGGAGCTGTTTTTT | CASSTLTGGNTGELFF
TRBJ2-3 | TRBV7-2 | TRBD2 | - | TGTGCCAGCAGCTTAGGGGGCAGCGGGGGGCAGGATACGCAGTATTTT | CASSLGGSGGQDTQYF
TRBJ1-1 | TRBV6-6 | TRBD1 | - | TGTGCCAGCAGTTACGAGGGGGCTAACACTGAAGCTTTCTTT | CASSYEGANTEAFF
TRBJ2-5 | TRBV5-6 | - | - | TGTGCCAGCAGCCGAAGGGCCGGGACTTTGCGGGAGACCCAGTACTTC | CASSRRAGTLRETQYF
TRBJ2-5 | TRBV5-6 | TRBD2 | few | TGTGCCAGCAGCTTAGCGGGGAAAGAGACCCAGTACTTC | CASSLAGKETQYF
TRBJ1-5 | TRBV5-4 | - | few | TGTGCCAGCAGCTTGGGGGGGGGAGAGAATCAGCCCCAGCATTTT | CASSLGGGENQPQHF
TRBJ1-4 | TRBV29-1 | - | - | TGCAGCGTTGCCCAGGGCCGCTCTGAAAAACTGTTTTTT | CSVAQGRSEKLFF
TRBJ2-5 | TRBV2 | TRBD1 | few | TGTGCCAGCAGGGTTGACAGGGTTCGGGAGACCCAGTACTTC | CASRVDRVRETQYF
TRBJ2-3 | TRBV5-1 | - | - | TGCGCCAGCAGCTTGGTTGGGAACGGGGGCAGCACAGATACGCAGTATTTT | CASSLVGNGGSTDTQYF
TRBJ2-2 | TRBV9 | - | - | TGTGCCAGCAAGGAACGAAACACCGGGGAGCTGTTTTTT | CASKERNTGELFF
TRBJ2-7 | TRBV5-1 | TRBD2 | few | TGCGCCAGCACCTGGAGCGGGGGGGTGACCTACGAGCAGTACTTC | CASTWSGGVTYEQYF
TRBJ1-6 | TRBV5-5 | - | - | TGTGCCAGCAGCTGGGAAGCCAGTTCACCCCTCCACTTT | CASSWEASSPLHF
TRBJ1-1 | TRBV30 | - | - | TGTGCCTGGAGTGTCTCGAACACTGAAGCTTTCTTT | CAWSVSNTEAFF
TRBJ2-7 | TRBV11-3 | - | - | TGTGCCAGCAGCGCGAGCGGGCAGAGCTCCTACGAGCAGTACTTC | CASSASGQSSYEQYF
TRBJ1-3 | TRBV5-1 | - | - | TGCGCCAGCAGCGCCCTAGATCCTAACGACCACTCTGGAAACACCATATATTTT | CASSALDPNDHSGNTIYF
TRBJ1-1 | TRBV6-1 | TRBD1 | - | TGTGCCGTCCGGACAGGGTCTATGAACACTGAAGCTTTCTTT | CAVRTGSMNTEAFF
TRBJ2-7 | TRBV7-9 | - | once | TGTGCCAGCAGCCCCCAGGGGACCTACGAGCAGTACTTC | CASSPQGTYEQYF
TRBJ1-6 | TRBV6-1 | - | - | TGTGCCAGCAGCGACCTAGGGGCCAATTCACCCCTCCACTTT | CASSDLGANSPLHF
TRBJ1-2 | TRBV7-9 | - | many | TGTGCCAGCAGCTCGGAGGGGGATGGCTACACCTTC | CASSSEGDGYTF
TRBJ1-2 | TRBV18 | - | - | TGTGCCAGCTCATCGGACCGAGCCTATGGCTACACCTTC | CASSSDRAYGYTF
TRBJ2-4 | TRBV2 | - | - | TGTGCCAGCAGTGGGGGCCGTATGAAAAACATTCAGTACTTC | CASSGGRMKNIQYF
TRBJ2-7 | TRBV7-9 | - | few | TGTGCCAGCAGCCTCGCAGGGGTCGAGCAGTACTTC | CASSLAGVEQYF
TRBJ2-7 | TRBV2 | - | once | TGTGCCAGCAGTGAAACAGGGCCCCGCGAGCAGTACTTC | CASSETGPREQYF
TRBJ1-2 | TRBV5-4 | - | - | TGTGCCAGCAGCATGGACCCGAGAAGCTACACCTTC | CASSMDPRSYTF
TRBJ2-1 | TRBV6-1 | - | - | TGTGCCAGCAGTGAGCTTCCGGACATATCTGGGTTCTTC | CASSELPDISGFF
TRBJ1-4 | TRBV6-5 | - | few | TGTGCCAGCAGTTCCTGGGGTGCCGAAAAACTGTTTTTT | CASSSWGAEKLFF
TRBJ1-5 | TRBV2 | - | - | TGTGCCAGCACTATGGGCGGTCAGCCCCAGCATTTT | CASTMGGQPQHF
TRBJ1-6 | TRBV2 | TRBD1 | - | TGTGCCAGCAGCCCTAGGGACAGTTATAATTCACCCCTCCACTTT | CASSPRDSYNSPLHF
TRBJ1-2 | TRBV13 | - | - | TGTGCCAGCAGCTTAGGAGACCCCTCATCCGTAAGTGGCTACACCTTC | CASSLGDPSSVSGYTF
TRBJ1-1 | TRBV7-9 | TRBD1 | - | TGTGCCAGCAGCTTAATTCAGACAGGGGTGCTGAACACTGAAGCTTTCTTT | CASSLIQTGVLNTEAFF
TRBJ2-7 | TRBV9 | - | - | TGTGCCAGCAGCCCCCGATATGAGTTGGGGGAGCAGTACTTC | CASSPRYELGEQYF
TRBJ2-2 | TRBV19 | TRBD1 | few | TGTGCCAGTAGTAAGGGGACAGAGAACACCGGGGAGCTGTTTTTT | CASSKGTENTGELFF
TRBJ1-4 | TRBV7-9 | - | - | TGTGCCAGCAGCGTGCCGGGTGAAAAACTGTTTTTT | CASSVPGEKLFF
TRBJ2-3 | TRBV6-1 | - | - | TGTGCCAGCAGTGAGCTTCTCGGAGCTAGCACAGATACGCAGTATTTT | CASSELLGASTDTQYF
TRBJ2-7 | TRBV5-1 | - | - | TGCGCCAGCAGCTTTACAGGGGGGGCCTACGAGCAGTACTTC | CASSFTGGAYEQYF
TRBJ1-2 | TRBV25-1 | - | - | TGTGCCAGCAGTGAATCGGGGGCTTGGGCTGGCTACACCTTC | CASSESGAWAGYTF
TRBJ1-2 | TRBV19 | - | - | TGTGCCAGTAGCCTAGGGGGGAGGGGTTCTGGCTACACCTTC | CASSLGGRGSGYTF
TRBJ1-1 | TRBV19 | - | few | TGTGCCAGTAGTATCTGGGGAGGTACTGAAGCTTTCTTT | CASSIWGGTEAFF
TRBJ1-1 | TRBV7-9 | - | - | TGTGCCAGCAGACCAGGGGACACTGAAGCTTTCTTT | CASRPGDTEAFF
TRBJ1-1 | TRBV6-4 | - | - | TGTGCCAGCAGTGATTGGACTGAAGCTTTCTTT | CASSDWTEAFF
TRBJ2-7 | TRBV19 | TRBD1 | - | TGTGCCAGTAGTACGGGGACAGGCGGATCCTACGAGCAGTACTTC | CASSTGTGGSYEQYF
TRBJ2-4 | TRBV5-6 | TRBD1 | few | TGTGCCAGCACCACATATGGGACAGGGGAAGGCGCCAAAAACATTCAGTACTTC | CASTTYGTGEGAKNIQYF
TRBJ1-5 | TRBV5-1 | - | few | TGCGCCAGCAGCTTGTTAGGGGACGAGCCCCAGCATTTT | CASSLLGDEPQHF
TRBJ1-1 | TRBV5-1 | - | few | TGCGCCAGCAGCTTTTCAGGGAACACTGAAGCTTTCTTT | CASSFSGNTEAFF
TRBJ2-6 | TRBV4-1 | - | - | TGCGCCAGCAGCCATAATTCTGGGGCCAACGTCCTGACTTTC | CASSHNSGANVLTF
TRBJ2-7 | TRBV7-9 | TRBD1 | - | TGTGCCAGCAGCCCCACCCTGGACAGGGCCTACGAGCAGTACTTC | CASSPTLDRAYEQYF
TRBJ1-3 | TRBV6-5 | TRBD1 | few | TGTGCCAACCCCCCAGGGACAGCCGGAAACACCATATATTTT | CANPPGTAGNTIYF
TRBJ1-1 | TRBV14 | - | - | TGTGCCAGCAGCCCCCAGGGGCTGGAAGCTTTCTTT | CASSPQGLEAFF
TRBJ2-2 | TRBV4-2 | - | - | TGTGCCAGCAGCCAAGAGAGGGCCAGGGCCGCCGGGGAGCTGTTTTTT | CASSQERARAAGELFF
TRBJ2-7 | TRBV5-6 | - | - | TGTGCCAGCAGTTTTGCCAGACATTACCAATACGAGCAGTACTTC | CASSFARHYQYEQYF
TRBJ2-1 | TRBV4-1 | - | - | TGCGCCAGCAGCCAAGAGCAGGACTCCTACAATGAGCAGTTCTTC | CASSQEQDSYNEQFF
TRBJ1-5 | TRBV7-9 | - | few | TGTGCCAGCAGCGTAAGTCGTCTGAGCAATCAGCCCCAGCATTTT | CASSVSRLSNQPQHF
TRBJ1-6 | TRBV2 | - | once | TGTGCCAGCAGTGAAGCGCGGGTGACAGTGGATTCACCCCTCCACTTT | CASSEARVTVDSPLHF
TRBJ1-3 | TRBV5-1 | TRBD1 | - | TGCGCCAGCAGCTTGGAAGGGGGCTTCGGTGGAAACACCATATATTTT | CASSLEGGFGGNTIYF
TRBJ1-4 | TRBV30 | - | - | TGTGCCTGGAATCGGAATGGGGCCCAACTAAATGAAAAACTGTTTTTT | CAWNRNGAQLNEKLFF
TRBJ2-7 | TRBV10-2 | - | - | TGCGCCAGCGCCGGTGGCCCATTAGAGTACGAGCAGTACTTC | CASAGGPLEYEQYF
TRBJ2-7 | TRBV6-5 | TRBD1 | few | TGTGCCAGCAGTGGGACAGGGGGATCTTATTTC | CASSGTGGSYF